The subject of this entry is one T cell receptor beta chain. Sequencing targeted TCR beta in blood CD8+ and CD4+ T cells. An input of roughly 0.5 to 1 ug of RNA was subjected to reverse transcription using random hexamers. Amplification of TCR beta CDR3 spanned 54 Vbeta and 13 Jbeta via immunoSEQ multiplex PCR. Each CDR3 protein gets one entry after TCRdb re-called the immunoSEQ multiplex PCR reads with MiXCR. The sample contains about 130,000 distinct CDR3 sequences, approximately 94% of which appear only once. The data are from a study of CD8 T cells in Susac syndrome. V shed 5 bases and J 1 base; nucleotides not matched to a gene: 3. This CDR3 has 15 amino acids. CDR1 is MNHEY and CDR2 is SMNVEV in the germline V gene (reference sequence).

The chain links TRBV27 to TRBJ2-3; TRBD1 matches 10 bases. This clonotype originated in a human donor with multiple sclerosis. Sequenced sample: CD4+ T cells from PBMCs. The CDR3 region is CASSRDRGGTDTQYF. The CDR3 DNA reads TGTGCCAGCAGTCGGGACAGGGGAGGCACAGATACGCAGTATTTT.